Here is one T cell receptor beta chain with its context. Its target is not known. The sample originates from a study of CD8 T cells in ankylosing spondylitis. General study points: Made up of eight highly homologous variants, a TCR beta motif appeared characteristic of ankylosing spondylitis blood. Past research had described some motif variants in reactive arthritis synovial fluid and blood.

TCRdb redid the calling of the 5' RACE reads with MiXCR, one entry per CDR3 protein. In the table there are approximately 250,000 distinct CDR3 sequences, 7% to 10% of which are singletons. The specimen sequenced was blood, either unsorted or a sorted T cell fraction (not recorded which). This clonotype originated in a female donor with ankylosing spondylitis or in good health (not recorded which).

The CDR3 is CASSLGTQPPEQYF. Written as DNA, the CDR3 is TGTGCCAGCAGCTTAGGGACGCAGCCCCCCGAGCAGTACTTC. The chain combines TRBV7-9 with TRBJ2-7; D unresolved. Germline values: CDR1 SEHNR, CDR2 FQNEAQ (reference sequence). Trimming shortened V by 1 base and J by 6 bases, and 13 bases separated the two germline ends. This CDR3 is 14 amino acids long.